This entry lists 8 T cell receptor beta chains sequenced from one sample in a study of cytomegalovirus exposure and HLA in healthy donors. Vbeta (60) and Jbeta (13) primers were used in the PCR. Sequenced by immunoSEQ multiplex PCR; TCRdb stores in-frame clones only, minus some. The repertoire holds roughly 120,000 clones, under 85% seen once, with around 4% in the top ten. Material for sequencing was PBMCs. These receptors were collected from a human donor in good health.

This chain uses TRBV29-1 with TRBJ1-1; D might be TRBD1 (6 bases). V dropped 4 bases and J dropped 0 bases, with 9 bases sitting between them. Germline V gives CDR1 SQVTM, CDR2 ANQGSEA. The CDR3 is 13 amino acids. The DNA of the CDR3 is TGCAGCGTTGTCCAGGGGATGAACACTGAAGCTTTCTTT. Translation gives CSVVQGMNTEAFF. Drawing the rest from reference TRBV29-1 and TRBJ1-1, the complete variable domain is SAVISQKPSRDICQRGTSLTIQCQVDSQVTMMFWYRQQPGQSLTLIATANQGSEATYESGFVIDKFPISRPNLTFSTLTVSNMSPEDSSIYLCSVVQGMNTEAFFGQGTRLTVV.

In its sample, this clone was seen once. The chain employs TRBV28 and TRBJ1-3; D is unresolved. With 2 bases removed from V and 0 bases from J, the gap between germline ends came to 5 bases. The CDR3 is 14 residues long. Germline values: CDR1 MDHEN, CDR2 SYDVKM. CDR3 amino acids: CASSLASSGNTIYF. The CDR3 DNA is TGTGCCAGCAGTTTAGCGAGCTCTGGAAACACCATATATTTT.

The chain recombines TRBV29-1 with TRBJ1-2; D may be TRBD1 (5 bases). Germline lookup yields CDR1 SQVTM and CDR2 ANQGSEA. There are 12 residues in the CDR3. CDR3 DNA: TGCACCTCCTGGGGGGGTGGTAAAGGCTACACCTTC. Encoded protein: CTSWGGGKGYTF.

This chain uses TRBV19 with TRBJ1-5; no firm D call. The germline CDR1 and CDR2 sequences are LNHDA and SQIVND (reference sequence). The CDR3 runs to 15 residues. V lost 3 bases and J 3 bases, leaving 12 bases between the germline ends. This CDR3 is CASSIGFYDNQPQHF. The CDR3 DNA reads as TGTGCCAGTAGTATCGGTTTTTACGACAATCAGCCCCAGCATTTT.

The V and J genes are TRBV5-1 and TRBJ1-4; the match to TRBD1 covers 7 bases. Germline-derived CDR1 and CDR2 are SGHRS and YFSETQ. Trimming at V came to 2 bases and at J to 4 bases, leaving 5 bases not matched to a gene. There are 15 residues in the CDR3. The CDR3 DNA reads as TGCGCCAGCAGCTTAACGGGACAGAGTAATGAAAAACTGTTTTTT. Translated: CASSLTGQSNEKLFF. Filled out from reference TRBV5-1 and TRBJ1-4, the complete variable domain reads KAGVTQTPRYLIKTRGQQVTLSCSPISGHRSVSWYQQTPGQGLQFLFEYFSETQRNKGNFPGRFSGRQFSNSRSEMNVSTLELGDSALYLCASSLTGQSNEKLFFGSGTQLSVL.

The CDR3 DNA follows: TGCGCCAGCAGCTTAATGGAGGACACTGAAGCTTTCTTT. Translated: CASSLMEDTEAFF. The chain links TRBV5-1 to TRBJ1-1, with D hard to call. V was trimmed by 2 bases and J by 3 bases, leaving 8 bases between them. This CDR3 region has 13 residues. Germline CDR1 and CDR2: SGHRS and YFSETQ. Using reference TRBV5-1 and TRBJ1-1 for the parts outside the CDR3, the full variable domain is KAGVTQTPRYLIKTRGQQVTLSCSPISGHRSVSWYQQTPGQGLQFLFEYFSETQRNKGNFPGRFSGRQFSNSRSEMNVSTLELGDSALYLCASSLMEDTEAFFGQGTRLTVV.

The gene calls are TRBV7-8 and TRBJ2-2; 8 nucleotides match TRBD2. V was pared by 1 base and J by 1 base, with 5 bases of the junction left unmatched. The CDR3 totals 17 residues. Germline CDR1 and CDR2: SGHVS and FQNEAQ. As DNA, the CDR3 is TGTGCCAGCAGCTTAGATGGAGCGGGAGTGAACACCGGGGAGCTGTTTTTT. Translating gives CASSLDGAGVNTGELFF. Combining the CDR3 with reference TRBV7-8 and TRBJ2-2 gives the whole variable domain GAGVSQSPRYKVAKRGQDVALRCDPISGHVSLFWYQQALGQGPEFLTYFQNEAQLDKSGLPSDRFFAERPEGSVSTLKIQRTQQEDSAVYLCASSLDGAGVNTGELFFGEGSRLTVL.

The genes are TRBV25-1 and TRBJ2-1; D perhaps matches TRBD2 (6 bases). Germline CDR1 and CDR2: MGHDK and SYGVNS. Trimming took 4 bases from V and 2 from J, leaving 12 bases between them. CDR3 length equals 15 residues. CDR3 protein: CASSGSGRTYNEQFF. The DNA of the CDR3 is TGTGCCAGCAGTGGTTCCGGGAGAACCTACAATGAGCAGTTCTTC.